The table lists the clone carrying this TCR beta chain with many counts. As yet, its antigen is unknown. This sample stems from a study of blood T cells in healthy people across ages. Study in general: For every two T cells, template switching captured about one barcoded beta molecule. Study-wide findings and caveats: It was not possible, with unsorted PBMCs, to conclusively compare naive and antigen-experienced cells. Aged donors had fewer naive CD4+ cells and lower diversity than long-lived donors.

The CDR3 spans 11 residues. The V end was cut by 5 bases, the J end by 6 bases, with 8 bases between. Sample-barcoded 5' priming and a J-beta primer mix drove a second PCR of 7 to 11 cycles. One entry per CDR3 protein, called by TCRdb with MiXCR from the 5' RACE reads. The data hold roughly 640,000 distinct CDR3 sequences, with approximately 30% observed a single time. V gene TRBV12-3 or TRBV12-4 combines with J gene TRBJ2-7; D tentatively reads TRBD1 or TRBD2 (5 bases each). The source is a woman at least 80 years old in good health. Material for sequencing was blood. CDR3 in DNA: TGTGCCAGCAGTCGGGACGGCGAGCAGTACTTC. Encoded protein: CASSRDGEQYF.